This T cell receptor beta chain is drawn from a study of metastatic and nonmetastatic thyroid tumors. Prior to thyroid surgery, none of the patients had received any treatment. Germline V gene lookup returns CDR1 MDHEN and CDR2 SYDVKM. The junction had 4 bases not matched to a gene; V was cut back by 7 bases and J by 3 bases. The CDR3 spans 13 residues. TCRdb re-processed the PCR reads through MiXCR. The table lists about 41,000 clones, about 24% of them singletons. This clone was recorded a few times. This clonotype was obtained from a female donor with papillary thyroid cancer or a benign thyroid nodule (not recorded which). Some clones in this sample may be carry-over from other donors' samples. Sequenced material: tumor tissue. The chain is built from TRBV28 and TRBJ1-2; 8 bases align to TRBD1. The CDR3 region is CASTLTGDYGYTF. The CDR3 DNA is TGTGCCAGCACCCTGACAGGGGACTATGGCTACACCTTC.